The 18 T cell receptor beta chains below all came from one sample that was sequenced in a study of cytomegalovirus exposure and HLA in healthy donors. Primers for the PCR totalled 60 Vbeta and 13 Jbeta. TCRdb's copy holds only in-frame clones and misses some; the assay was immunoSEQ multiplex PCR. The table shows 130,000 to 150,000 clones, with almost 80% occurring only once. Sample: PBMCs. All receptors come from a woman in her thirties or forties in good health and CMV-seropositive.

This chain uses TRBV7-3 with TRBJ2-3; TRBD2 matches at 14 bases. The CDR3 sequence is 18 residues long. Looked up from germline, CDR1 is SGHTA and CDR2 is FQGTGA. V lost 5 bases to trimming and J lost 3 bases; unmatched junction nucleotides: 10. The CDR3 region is CASSPRLAGGPATDTQYF. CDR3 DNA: TGTGCCAGCAGCCCCAGACTAGCGGGGGGGCCTGCAACAGATACGCAGTATTTT.

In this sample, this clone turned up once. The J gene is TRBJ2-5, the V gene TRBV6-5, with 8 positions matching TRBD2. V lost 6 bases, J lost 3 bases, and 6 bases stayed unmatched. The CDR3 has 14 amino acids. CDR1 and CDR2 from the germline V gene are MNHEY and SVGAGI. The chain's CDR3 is CASRKLAAEETQYF. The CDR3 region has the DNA TGTGCCAGCAGAAAACTAGCGGCAGAAGAGACCCAGTACTTC.

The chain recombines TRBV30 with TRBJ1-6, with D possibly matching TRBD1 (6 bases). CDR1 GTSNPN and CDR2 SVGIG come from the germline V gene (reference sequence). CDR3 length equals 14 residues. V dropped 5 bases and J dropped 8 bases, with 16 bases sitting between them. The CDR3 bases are TGTGCCTGGCAAAAAGGGACATTGGATTCACCCCTCCACTTT. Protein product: CAWQKGTLDSPLHF.

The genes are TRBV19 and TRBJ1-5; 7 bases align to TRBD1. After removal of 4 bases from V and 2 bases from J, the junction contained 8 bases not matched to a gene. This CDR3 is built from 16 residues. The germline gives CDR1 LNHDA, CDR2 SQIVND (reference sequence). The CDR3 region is CASSTEGARGNQPQHF. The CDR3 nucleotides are TGTGCCAGTAGTACAGAGGGGGCGCGGGGCAATCAGCCCCAGCATTTT.

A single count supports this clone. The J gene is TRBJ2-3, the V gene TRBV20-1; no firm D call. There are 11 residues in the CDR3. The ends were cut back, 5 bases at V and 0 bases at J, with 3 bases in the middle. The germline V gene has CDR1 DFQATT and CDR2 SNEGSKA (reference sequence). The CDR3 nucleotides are TGCAGTGCTCTAAGCACAGATACGCAGTATTTT. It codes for CSALSTDTQYF.

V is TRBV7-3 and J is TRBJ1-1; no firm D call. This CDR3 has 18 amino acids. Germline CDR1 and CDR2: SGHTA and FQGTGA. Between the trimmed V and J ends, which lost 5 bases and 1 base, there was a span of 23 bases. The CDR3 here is CASSAEGPAELENTEAFF. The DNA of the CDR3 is TGTGCCAGCAGCGCCGAGGGCCCAGCCGAGTTAGAGAACACTGAAGCTTTCTTT.

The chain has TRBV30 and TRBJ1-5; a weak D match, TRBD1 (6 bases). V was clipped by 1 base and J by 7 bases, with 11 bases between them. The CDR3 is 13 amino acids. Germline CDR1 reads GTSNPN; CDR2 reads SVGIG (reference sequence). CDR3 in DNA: TGTGCCTGGAGTGGACAGGCGGACCAGCCCCAGCATTTT. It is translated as CAWSGQADQPQHF.

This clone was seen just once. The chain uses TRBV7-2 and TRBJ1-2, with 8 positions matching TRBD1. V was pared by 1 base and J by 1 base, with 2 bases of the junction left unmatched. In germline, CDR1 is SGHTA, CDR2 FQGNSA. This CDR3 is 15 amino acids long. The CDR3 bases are TGTGCCAGCAGCTTAGTAACAGGGGGTAACTATGGCTACACCTTC. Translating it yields CASSLVTGGNYGYTF. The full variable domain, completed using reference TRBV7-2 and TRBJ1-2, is GAGVSQSPSNKVTEKGKDVELRCDPISGHTALYWYRQSLGQGLEFLIYFQGNSAPDKSGLPSDRFSAERTGGSVSTLTIQRTQQEDSAVYLCASSLVTGGNYGYTFGSGTRLTVV.

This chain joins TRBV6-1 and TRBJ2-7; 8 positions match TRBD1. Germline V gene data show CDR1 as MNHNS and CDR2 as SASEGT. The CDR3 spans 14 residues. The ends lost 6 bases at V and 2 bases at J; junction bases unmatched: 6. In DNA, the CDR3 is TGTGCCAGCAGAGGGACAGGACTCCCCTACGAGCAGTACTTC. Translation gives CASRGTGLPYEQYF.

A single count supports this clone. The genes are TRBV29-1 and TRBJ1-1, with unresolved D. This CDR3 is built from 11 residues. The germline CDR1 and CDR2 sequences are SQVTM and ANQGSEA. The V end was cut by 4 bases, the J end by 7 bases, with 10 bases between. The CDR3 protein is CSVVQAGEAFF. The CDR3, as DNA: TGCAGCGTTGTGCAGGCGGGTGAAGCTTTCTTT.

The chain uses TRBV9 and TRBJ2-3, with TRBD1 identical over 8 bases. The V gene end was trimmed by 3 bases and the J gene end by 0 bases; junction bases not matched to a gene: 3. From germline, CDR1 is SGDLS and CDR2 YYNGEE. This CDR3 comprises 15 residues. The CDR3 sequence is CASSARQGSTDTQYF. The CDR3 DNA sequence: TGTGCCAGCAGCGCCCGACAGGGGAGCACAGATACGCAGTATTTT.

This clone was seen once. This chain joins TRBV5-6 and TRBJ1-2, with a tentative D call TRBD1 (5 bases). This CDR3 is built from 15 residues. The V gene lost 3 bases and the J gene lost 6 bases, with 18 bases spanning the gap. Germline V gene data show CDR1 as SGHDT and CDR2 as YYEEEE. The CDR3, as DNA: TGTGCCAGCAGCTGGGCGGGGGGAGGTCTTAATGGCTACACCTTC. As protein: CASSWAGGGLNGYTF. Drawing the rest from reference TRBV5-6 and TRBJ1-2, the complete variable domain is DAGVTQSPTHLIKTRGQQVTLRCSPKSGHDTVSWYQQALGQGPQFIFQYYEEEERQRGNFPDRFSGHQFPNYSSELNVNALLLGDSALYLCASSWAGGGLNGYTFGSGTRLTVV.

In nucleotides, the CDR3 is TGTGCCAGCGGGGAGAGGAATAGCAATCAGCCCCAGCATTTT. Its translation is CASGERNSNQPQHF. The chain couples TRBV6-1 to TRBJ1-5; D gene unclear. Trimming shortened V by 8 bases and J by 0 bases, and 11 bases separated the two germline ends. The CDR3 covers 14 residues. The germline V gene has CDR1 MNHNS and CDR2 SASEGT.

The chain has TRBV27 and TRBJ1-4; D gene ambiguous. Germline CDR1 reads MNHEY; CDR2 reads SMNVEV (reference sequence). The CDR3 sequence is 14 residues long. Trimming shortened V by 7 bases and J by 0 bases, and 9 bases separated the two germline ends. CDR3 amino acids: CASMPGATNEKLFF. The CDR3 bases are TGTGCCAGCATGCCGGGTGCAACTAATGAAAAACTGTTTTTT.

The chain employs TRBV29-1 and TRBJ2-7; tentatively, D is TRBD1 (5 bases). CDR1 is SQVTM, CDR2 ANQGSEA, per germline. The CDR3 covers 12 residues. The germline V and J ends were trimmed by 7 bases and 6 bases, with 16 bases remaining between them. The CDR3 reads CSANLPGAEQYF. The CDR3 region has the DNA TGCAGCGCTAATCTACCTGGGGCCGAGCAGTACTTC.

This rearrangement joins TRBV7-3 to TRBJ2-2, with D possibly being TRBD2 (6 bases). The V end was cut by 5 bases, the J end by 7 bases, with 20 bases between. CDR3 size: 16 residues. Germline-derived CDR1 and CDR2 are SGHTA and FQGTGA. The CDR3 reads CASSPRDSRGGGELFF. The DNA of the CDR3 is TGTGCCAGCAGCCCCCGGGACTCTCGTGGGGGCGGGGAGCTGTTTTTT.

The CDR3 DNA reads TGTGCCAGTAGTTATATGAACACTGAAGCTTTCTTT. Its translation is CASSYMNTEAFF. The chain carries TRBV19 and TRBJ1-1, with D unclear. The CDR3 consists of 12 residues. Per the germline V gene, CDR1 is LNHDA and CDR2 is SQIVND (reference sequence). V dropped 5 bases and J dropped 0 bases, with 4 bases sitting between them.

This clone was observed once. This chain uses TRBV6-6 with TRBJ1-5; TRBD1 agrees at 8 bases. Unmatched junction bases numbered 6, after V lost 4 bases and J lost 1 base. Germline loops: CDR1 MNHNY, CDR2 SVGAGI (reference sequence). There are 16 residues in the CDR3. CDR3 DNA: TGTGCCAGCAGTTCCAACCAGGGGGCAAGCAATCAGCCCCAGCATTTT. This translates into CASSSNQGASNQPQHF.